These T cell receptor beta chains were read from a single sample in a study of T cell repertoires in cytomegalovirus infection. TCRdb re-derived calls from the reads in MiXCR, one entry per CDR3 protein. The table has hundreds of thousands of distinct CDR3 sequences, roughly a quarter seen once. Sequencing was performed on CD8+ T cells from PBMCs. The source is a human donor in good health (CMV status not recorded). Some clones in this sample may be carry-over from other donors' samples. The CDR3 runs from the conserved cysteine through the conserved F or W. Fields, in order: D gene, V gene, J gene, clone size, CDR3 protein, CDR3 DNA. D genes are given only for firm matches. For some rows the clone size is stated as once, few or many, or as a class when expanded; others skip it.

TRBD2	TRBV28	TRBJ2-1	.	CASSLFAGGLNEQFF	TGTGCCAGCAGTTTATTTGCGGGGGGGCTCAATGAGCAGTTCTTC
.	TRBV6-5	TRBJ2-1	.	CASSYSQGGLNEQFF	TGTGCCAGCAGTTACTCTCAGGGGGGTCTCAATGAGCAGTTCTTC
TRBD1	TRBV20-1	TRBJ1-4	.	CSARGSYRGHNEKLFF	TGCAGTGCTAGGGGTTCATACAGGGGCCATAATGAAAAACTGTTTTTT
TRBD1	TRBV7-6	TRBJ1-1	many	CASSQLGTGTGGVETEAFF	TGTGCCAGCAGCCAATTGGGAACGGGGACAGGGGGCGTCGAGACTGAAGCTTTCTTT
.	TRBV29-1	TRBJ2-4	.	CSVEETSLGNIQYF	TGCAGCGTTGAAGAAACTAGTTTAGGAAACATTCAGTACTTC
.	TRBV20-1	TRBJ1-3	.	CSAFGAGAGNTIYF	TGCAGTGCATTTGGGGCCGGGGCTGGAAACACCATATATTTT
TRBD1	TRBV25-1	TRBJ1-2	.	CASSEYLIDRVGNYGYTF	TGTGCCAGCAGTGAATACCTAATCGACAGGGTCGGTAACTATGGCTACACCTTC
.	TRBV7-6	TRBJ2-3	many	CASSSGTADTQYF	TGTGCCAGCAGCTCCGGGACTGCGGATACGCAGTATTTT
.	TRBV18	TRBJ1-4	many	CASSPGSRSNEKLFF	TGTGCCAGCTCACCAGGATCTAGGAGTAATGAAAAACTGTTTTTT
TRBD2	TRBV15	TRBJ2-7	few	CATSRGSGAQAYEQYF	TGTGCCACCAGCAGAGGGAGCGGGGCGCAGGCCTACGAGCAGTACTTC
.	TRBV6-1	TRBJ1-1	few	CASSGTPTLEAFF	TGTGCCAGCAGCGGGACGCCTACGTTAGAAGCTTTCTTT
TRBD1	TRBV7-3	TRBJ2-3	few	CASSPLTGLLTDTQYF	TGTGCCAGCAGCCCCCTGACAGGGTTGTTGACAGATACGCAGTATTTT
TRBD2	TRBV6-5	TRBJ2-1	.	CASTSTSGDLSYNEQFF	TGTGCCAGCACCTCGACTAGCGGGGACCTTTCCTACAATGAGCAGTTCTTC
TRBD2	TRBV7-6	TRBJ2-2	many	CASSSPGLADTGELFF	TGTGCCAGCAGCTCGCCGGGACTAGCTGACACCGGGGAGCTGTTTTTT
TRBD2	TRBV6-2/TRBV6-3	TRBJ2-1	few	CATGGGIGLEQFF	TGTGCCACCGGCGGGGGGATCGGACTCGAGCAGTTCTTC
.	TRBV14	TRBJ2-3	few	CASSQGIKDTQYF	TGTGCCAGCAGCCAAGGTATCAAAGATACGCAGTATTTT
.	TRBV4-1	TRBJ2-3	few	CASSPFGGEDTQYF	TGCGCCAGCAGCCCCTTCGGAGGCGAAGATACGCAGTATTTT
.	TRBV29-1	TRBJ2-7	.	CSVGGEVEQYF	TGCAGCGTTGGGGGGGAGGTCGAGCAGTACTTC
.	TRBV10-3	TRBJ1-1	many	CAISEPLGGLWTEAFF	TGTGCCATCAGTGAGCCCCTGGGGGGGCTATGGACTGAAGCTTTCTTT
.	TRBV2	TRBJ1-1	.	CASSGLRAFF	TGTGCCAGCAGTGGTTTGCGGGCTTTCTTT
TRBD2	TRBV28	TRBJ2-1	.	CASSYTSGGGHEQFF	TGTGCCAGCAGTTACACTAGCGGGGGGGGCCATGAGCAGTTCTTC
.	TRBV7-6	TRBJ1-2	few	CASSSSSTEGYTF	TGTGCCAGCAGCTCTTCATCCACCGAGGGCTACACCTTC
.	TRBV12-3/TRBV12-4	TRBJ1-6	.	CASSFKDLGRVDSPLHF	TGTGCCAGCAGTTTTAAAGATTTAGGGCGGGTGGATTCACCCCTCCACTTT
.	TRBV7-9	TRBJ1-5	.	CASSSDSTGNQPQHF	TGTGCCAGCAGCTCGGACAGTACGGGCAATCAGCCCCAGCATTTT
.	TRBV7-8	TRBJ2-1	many	CASSPTSWEQFF	TGTGCCAGCAGCCCTACTAGCTGGGAGCAGTTCTTC
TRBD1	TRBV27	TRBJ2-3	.	CASSYGTGLTDTQYF	TGTGCCAGCAGTTACGGGACAGGGCTCACAGATACGCAGTATTTT
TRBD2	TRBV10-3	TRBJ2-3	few	CAITGLAGRADTQYF	TGTGCCATCACCGGACTAGCGGGGAGGGCAGATACGCAGTATTTT
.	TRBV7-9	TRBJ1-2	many	CASSPPLKGIYGYTF	TGTGCCAGCAGCCCCCCTCTAAAGGGGATTTACGGCTACACCTTC
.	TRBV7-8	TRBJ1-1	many	CASSPTGMNTEAFF	TGTGCCAGCAGCCCCACAGGGATGAACACTGAAGCTTTCTTT
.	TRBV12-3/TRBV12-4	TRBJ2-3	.	CASSMTIGGPDTQYF	TGTGCCAGCAGCATGACTATCGGGGGGCCAGATACGCAGTATTTT
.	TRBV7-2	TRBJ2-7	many	CASSLDPFFTNAAYEQYF	TGTGCCAGCAGCTTAGACCCTTTCTTTACTAACGCCGCTTACGAGCAGTACTTC
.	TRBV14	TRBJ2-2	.	CASSQVTSGELFF	TGTGCCAGCAGCCAAGTAACTAGCGGGGAGCTGTTTTTT
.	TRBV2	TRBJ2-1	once	CASSVGFGVNEQFF	TGTGCCAGCAGTGTGGGGTTTGGGGTCAATGAGCAGTTCTTC
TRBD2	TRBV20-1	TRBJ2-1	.	CSARARSGGRFNNEQFF	TGCAGTGCTAGAGCGCGAAGCGGGGGGCGTTTCAACAATGAGCAGTTCTTC
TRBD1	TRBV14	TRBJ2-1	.	CASSHKWSGTGLWNEQFF	TGTGCCAGCAGCCACAAATGGTCCGGGACAGGGTTGTGGAATGAGCAGTTCTTC
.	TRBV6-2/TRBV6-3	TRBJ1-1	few	CASSYWAKGSTF	.
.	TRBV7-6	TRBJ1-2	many	CASSLDTYNYGYTF	TGTGCCAGCAGCTTGGACACCTATAACTATGGCTACACCTTC
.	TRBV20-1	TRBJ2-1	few	CSASTALLSSYNEQFF	TGCAGTGCTTCGACAGCGTTGCTTAGCTCCTACAATGAGCAGTTCTTC
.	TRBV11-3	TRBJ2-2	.	CASSSPQGMWTGELFF	TGTGCCAGCAGCTCCCCCCAGGGGATGTGGACCGGGGAGCTGTTTTTT
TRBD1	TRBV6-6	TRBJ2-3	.	CASSYVIVGTGLDTQYF	TGTGCCAGCAGTTATGTAATCGTCGGGACAGGGCTAGATACGCAGTATTTT
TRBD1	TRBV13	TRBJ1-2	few	CASSPPSGTGFNYGYTF	TGTGCCAGCAGCCCCCCCTCCGGGACAGGATTTAACTATGGCTACACCTTC
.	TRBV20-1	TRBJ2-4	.	CTGGQNIQYF	TGCACCGGGGGCCAAAACATTCAGTACTTC
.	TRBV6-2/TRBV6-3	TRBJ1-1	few	CASSNTVMNTEAFF	TGTGCCAGCAGTAATACAGTGATGAACACTGAAGCTTTCTTT
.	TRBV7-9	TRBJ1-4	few	CASSERTYGLFF	TGTGCCAGCAGCGAACGCACCTACGGACTGTTTTTT
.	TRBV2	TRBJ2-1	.	CAFNGGGSNEQFF	TGTGCCTTCAATGGAGGGGGGTCCAATGAGCAGTTCTTC
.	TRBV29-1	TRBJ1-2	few	CSVKEAGLYGYTF	TGCAGCGTTAAAGAGGCAGGACTCTATGGCTACACCTTC
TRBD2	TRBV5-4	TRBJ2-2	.	CASSALSGRGANTGELFF	TGTGCCAGCAGCGCACTCTCCGGGCGGGGGGCGAACACCGGGGAGCTGTTTTTT
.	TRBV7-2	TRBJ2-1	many	CASSLEWTDSYNEQFF	TGTGCCAGCAGCTTAGAATGGACAGACTCCTACAATGAGCAGTTCTTC
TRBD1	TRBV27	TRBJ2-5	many	CASSRLGQVNRRTQYF	TGTGCCAGCAGTCGCCTCGGACAGGTAAACCGAAGGACCCAGTACTTC
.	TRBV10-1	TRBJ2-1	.	CASSAQVYNEQFF	TGCGCCAGCAGTGCCCAGGTCTACAATGAGCAGTTCTTC
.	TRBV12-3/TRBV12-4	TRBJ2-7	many	CASSLVSHYEQYF	TGTGCCAGCAGTTTAGTATCGCATTACGAGCAGTACTTC
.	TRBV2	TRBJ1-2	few	CASSPAGPNYGYTF	TGTGCCAGCAGCCCCGCAGGACCTAACTATGGCTACACCTTC
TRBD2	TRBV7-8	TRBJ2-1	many	CASSFGTSINEQFF	TGTGCCAGCAGCTTCGGGACTAGCATTAATGAGCAGTTCTTC